Sequencing of this T cell receptor (beta chain) was carried out in a study of tumor and adjacent non-tumor tissue in lung cancer. Germline CDR1 and CDR2: MNHEY and SVGAGI. The length of the CDR3 is 14 residues. No cell sorting was done before RNA was extracted from the tissue. More than 3 cm separated this lung sample from the edge of the tumor. Note on this clonotype: The junction departs from germline at one end; a sequencing error may be responsible.

Three rounds of nested PCR, following a modified ARM-PCR protocol, produced the TCRbeta library. One entry per CDR3 protein, called by TCRdb with MiXCR from the multiplex PCR reads. The sample has about 67,000 distinct CDR3 sequences, more than 75% seen once; the top ten hold 45%. The chain recombines TRBV6-5 with TRBJ1-1; tentative D call: TRBD1 (5 bases). The specimen sequenced was distant non-tumor lung tissue. The source of this sequence is a man aged 55 to 70 with non-small cell lung cancer. Here the CDR3 DNA reads TGTGCCAGCAGTACTTTGACAGAGAACACTGAAGCCTTCTTT. It translates to CASSTLTENTEAFF.